This T cell receptor (beta chain) came from a study of control samples from healthy donors and cancer patients. This clone was counted between two and nine times. Data came from immunoSEQ multiplex PCR; TCRdb stores just in-frame clones and leaves some out. Of some 74,000 clones listed, nearly 85% are singletons. V dropped 6 bases and J dropped 4; count of bases not matched to a gene: 10. CDR1 is MDHEN and CDR2 is SYDVKM in the germline V gene. This CDR3 spans 15 amino acids. Sequencing was done on a sample of blood. The sequence was collected from a man aged 60 to 75 in good health. This chain uses TRBV28 with TRBJ1-2; 8 positions agree with TRBD1. CDR3 amino acids: CASSHGRGLGYGYTF. In DNA, the CDR3 is TGTGCCAGCAGCCACGGCAGGGGGCTTGGCTATGGCTACACCTTC.